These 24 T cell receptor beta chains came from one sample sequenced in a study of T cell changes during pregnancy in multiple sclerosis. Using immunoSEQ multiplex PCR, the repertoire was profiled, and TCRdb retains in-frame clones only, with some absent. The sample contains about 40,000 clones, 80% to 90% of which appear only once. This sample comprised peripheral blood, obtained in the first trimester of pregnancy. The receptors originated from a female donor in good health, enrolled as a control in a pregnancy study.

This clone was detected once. The CDR3 coding sequence is TGTGCCAGCAGCCTATTCCGGGACTGGGGGCAGTACTTC. Amino acid sequence: CASSLFRDWGQYF. The chain carries TRBV13 and TRBJ2-7; D perhaps matches TRBD2 (6 bases). This CDR3 has 13 residues. Looked up from germline, CDR1 is PRHDT and CDR2 is FYEKMQ (reference sequence). V shed 5 bases and J shed 9 bases, with 17 bases lying between them.

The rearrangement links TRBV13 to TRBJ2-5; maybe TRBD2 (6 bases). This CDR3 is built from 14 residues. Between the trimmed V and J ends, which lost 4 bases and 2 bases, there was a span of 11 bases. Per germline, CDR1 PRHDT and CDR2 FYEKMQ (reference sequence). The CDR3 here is CASSSRGMQETQYF. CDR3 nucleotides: TGTGCCAGCAGCTCCCGGGGGATGCAAGAGACCCAGTACTTC. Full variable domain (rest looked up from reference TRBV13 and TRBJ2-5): AAGVIQSPRHLIKEKRETATLKCYPIPRHDTVYWYQQGPGQDPQFLISFYEKMQSDKGSIPDRFSAQQFSDYHSELNMSSLELGDSALYFCASSSRGMQETQYFGPGTRLLVL.

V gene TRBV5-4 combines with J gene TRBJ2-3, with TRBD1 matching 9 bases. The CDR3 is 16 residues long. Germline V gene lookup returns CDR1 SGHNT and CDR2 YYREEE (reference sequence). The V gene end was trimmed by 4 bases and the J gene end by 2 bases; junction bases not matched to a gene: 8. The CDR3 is CASSPLDRGSTDTQYF. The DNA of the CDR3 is TGTGCCAGCAGCCCTTTGGACAGGGGATCCACAGATACGCAGTATTTT.

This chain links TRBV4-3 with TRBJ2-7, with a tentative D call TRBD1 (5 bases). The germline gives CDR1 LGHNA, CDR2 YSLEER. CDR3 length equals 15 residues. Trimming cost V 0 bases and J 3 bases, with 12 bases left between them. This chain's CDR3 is CASSQEISRDYEQYF. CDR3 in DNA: TGCGCCAGCAGCCAAGAAATCAGCAGGGACTACGAGCAGTACTTC.

CDR3 amino acids: CALRGAGGEQFF. CDR3 DNA sequence: TGTGCCCTCAGAGGGGCGGGAGGTGAGCAGTTCTTC. This sequence joins TRBV2 and TRBJ2-1, with 8 bases lining up with TRBD2. With V trimmed by 11 bases and J by 9 bases, 9 bases remained unmatched. The CDR3 runs to 12 residues. Germline V CDR1 and CDR2: SNHLY, FYNNEI.

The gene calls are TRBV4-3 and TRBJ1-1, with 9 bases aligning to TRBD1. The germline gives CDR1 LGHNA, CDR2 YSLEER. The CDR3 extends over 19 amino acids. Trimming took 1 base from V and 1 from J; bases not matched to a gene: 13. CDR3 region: CASSQVGTLQGARNTEAFF. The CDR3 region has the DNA TGCGCCAGCAGCCAAGTGGGGACACTACAGGGGGCGCGGAACACTGAAGCTTTCTTT.

The CDR3 nucleotides read TGTGCCAGCAGTGAAGAGAAGGGACAGTGGAGGTACAATGAGCAGTTCTTC. Its translation is CASSEEKGQWRYNEQFF. The gene calls are TRBV6-1 and TRBJ2-1, with 7 nucleotides matching TRBD1. This CDR3 is built from 17 residues. Germline values: CDR1 MNHNS, CDR2 SASEGT. The ends lost 1 base at V and 4 bases at J; junction bases unmatched: 10.

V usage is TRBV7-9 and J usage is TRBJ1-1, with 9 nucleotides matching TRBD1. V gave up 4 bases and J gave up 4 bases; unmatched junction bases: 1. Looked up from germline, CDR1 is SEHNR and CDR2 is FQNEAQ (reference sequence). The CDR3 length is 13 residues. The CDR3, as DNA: TGTGCCAGCAGCTACAGGGGGCCCACTGAAGCTTTCTTT. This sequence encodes CASSYRGPTEAFF.

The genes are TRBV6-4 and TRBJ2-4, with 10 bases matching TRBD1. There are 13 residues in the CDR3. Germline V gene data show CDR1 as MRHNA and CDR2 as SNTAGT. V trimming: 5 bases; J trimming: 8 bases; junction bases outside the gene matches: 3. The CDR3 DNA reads TGTGCCAGCAGTCGGACAGGGGGGGACATTCAGTACTTC. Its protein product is CASSRTGGDIQYF.

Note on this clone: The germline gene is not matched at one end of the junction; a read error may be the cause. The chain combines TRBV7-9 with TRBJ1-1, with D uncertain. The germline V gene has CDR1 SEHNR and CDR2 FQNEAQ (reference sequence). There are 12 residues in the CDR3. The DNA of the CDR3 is TGTGCCAGTAGCTTCTGGCAGGTAGAAGCTTTCTTT. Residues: CASSFWQVEAFF.

Written as DNA, the CDR3 is TGTGCCAGCAGTTCCCCTCGGACAGGGACGGGGGTGCTTGCAACTAATGAAAAACTGTTTTTT. Residues: CASSSPRTGTGVLATNEKLFF. This rearrangement joins TRBV28 to TRBJ1-4, with TRBD1 identical over 8 bases. This CDR3 has 21 amino acids. V was pared by 4 bases and J by 0 bases, with 19 bases of the junction left unmatched. Germline loops: CDR1 MDHEN, CDR2 SYDVKM.

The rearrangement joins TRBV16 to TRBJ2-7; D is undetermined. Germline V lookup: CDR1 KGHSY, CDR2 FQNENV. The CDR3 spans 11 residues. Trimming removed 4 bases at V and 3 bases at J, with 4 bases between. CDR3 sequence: CASSLNYEQYF. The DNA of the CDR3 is TGTGCCAGCAGCCTCAACTACGAGCAGTACTTC.

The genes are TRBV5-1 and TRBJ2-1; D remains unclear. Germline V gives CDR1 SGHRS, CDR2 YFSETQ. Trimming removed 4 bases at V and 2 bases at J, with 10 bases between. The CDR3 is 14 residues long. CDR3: CASSRLDPYNEQFF. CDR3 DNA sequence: TGCGCCAGCAGCCGACTCGACCCCTACAATGAGCAGTTCTTC. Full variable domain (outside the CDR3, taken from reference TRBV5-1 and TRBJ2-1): KAGVTQTPRYLIKTRGQQVTLSCSPISGHRSVSWYQQTPGQGLQFLFEYFSETQRNKGNFPGRFSGRQFSNSRSEMNVSTLELGDSALYLCASSRLDPYNEQFFGPGTRLTVL.

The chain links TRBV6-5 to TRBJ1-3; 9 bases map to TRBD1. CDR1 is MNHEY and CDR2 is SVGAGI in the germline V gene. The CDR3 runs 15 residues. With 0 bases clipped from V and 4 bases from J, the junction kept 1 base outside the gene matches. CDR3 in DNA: TGTGCCAGCAGTTACTCACAGGGGGCGGGAAACACCATATATTTT. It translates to CASSYSQGAGNTIYF.

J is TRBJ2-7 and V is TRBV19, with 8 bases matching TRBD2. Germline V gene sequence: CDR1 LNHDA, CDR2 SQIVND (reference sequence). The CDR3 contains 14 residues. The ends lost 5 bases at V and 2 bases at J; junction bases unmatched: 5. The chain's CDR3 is CASSFAGRAYEQYF. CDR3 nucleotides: TGTGCCAGTAGTTTCGCCGGGAGGGCCTACGAGCAGTACTTC.

The CDR3 DNA reads TGTGCCAGCAGCTTGGAAGGCACGGGATGGTACACTGAAGCTTTCTTT. Translating gives CASSLEGTGWYTEAFF. The genes are TRBV5-4 and TRBJ1-1; D is undetermined. CDR1 and CDR2 from the germline V gene are SGHNT and YYREEE (reference sequence). V was clipped by 0 bases and J by 3 bases, with 15 bases between them. The CDR3 contains 16 residues. The entire variable domain, with the rest obtained from reference TRBV5-4 and TRBJ1-1, is as follows: ETGVTQSPTHLIKTRGQQVTLRCSSQSGHNTVSWYQQALGQGPQFIFQYYREEENGRGNFPPRFSGLQFPNYSSELNVNALELDDSALYLCASSLEGTGWYTEAFFGQGTRLTVV.

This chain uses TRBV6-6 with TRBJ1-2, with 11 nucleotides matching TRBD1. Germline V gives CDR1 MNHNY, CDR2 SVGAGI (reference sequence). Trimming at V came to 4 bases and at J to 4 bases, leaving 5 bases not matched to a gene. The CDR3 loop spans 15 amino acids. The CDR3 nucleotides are TGTGCCAGCAGTTCCCGGACAGGGGGCGCCTATGGCTACACCTTC. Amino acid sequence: CASSSRTGGAYGYTF.

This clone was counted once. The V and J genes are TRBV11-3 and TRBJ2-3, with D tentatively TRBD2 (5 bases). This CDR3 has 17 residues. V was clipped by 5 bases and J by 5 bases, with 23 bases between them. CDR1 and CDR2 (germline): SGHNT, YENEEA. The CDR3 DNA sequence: TGTGCCAGCAGCCTCAAACTGGACTCTACTTTCGGAGATACGCAGTATTTT. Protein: CASSLKLDSTFGDTQYF.

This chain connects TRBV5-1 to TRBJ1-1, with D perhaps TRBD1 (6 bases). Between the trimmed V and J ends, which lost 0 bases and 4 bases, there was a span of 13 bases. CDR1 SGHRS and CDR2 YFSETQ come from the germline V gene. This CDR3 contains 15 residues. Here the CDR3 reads CASSLAVEQGTEAFF. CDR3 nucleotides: TGCGCCAGCAGCTTGGCCGTAGAACAGGGCACTGAAGCTTTCTTT.

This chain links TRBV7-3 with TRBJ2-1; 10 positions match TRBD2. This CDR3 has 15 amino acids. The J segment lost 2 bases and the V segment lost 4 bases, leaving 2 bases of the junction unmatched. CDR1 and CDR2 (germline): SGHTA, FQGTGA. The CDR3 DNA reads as TGTGCCAGCAGCTCCACTAGCGGGGCCTACAATGAGCAGTTCTTC. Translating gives CASSSTSGAYNEQFF.

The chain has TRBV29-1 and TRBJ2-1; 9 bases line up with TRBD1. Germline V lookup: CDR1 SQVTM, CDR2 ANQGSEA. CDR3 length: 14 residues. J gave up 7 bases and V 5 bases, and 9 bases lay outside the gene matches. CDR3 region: CSVTRGQGNNEQFF. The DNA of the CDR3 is TGCAGCGTTACGAGGGGACAGGGTAATAATGAGCAGTTCTTC.

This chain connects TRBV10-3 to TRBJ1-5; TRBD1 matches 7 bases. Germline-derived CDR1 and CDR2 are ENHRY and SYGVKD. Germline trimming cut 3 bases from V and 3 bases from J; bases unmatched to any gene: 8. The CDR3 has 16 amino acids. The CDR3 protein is CAISDGDSFPNQPQHF. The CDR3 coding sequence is TGTGCCATCAGTGACGGGGACAGCTTTCCCAATCAGCCCCAGCATTTT.

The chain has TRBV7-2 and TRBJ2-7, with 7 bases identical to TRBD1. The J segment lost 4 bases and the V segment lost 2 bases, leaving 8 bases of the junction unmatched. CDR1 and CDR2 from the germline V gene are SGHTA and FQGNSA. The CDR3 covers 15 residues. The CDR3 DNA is TGTGCCAGCAGCTTACTAAGGGACAGAGGGTACGAGCAGTACTTC. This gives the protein CASSLLRDRGYEQYF.

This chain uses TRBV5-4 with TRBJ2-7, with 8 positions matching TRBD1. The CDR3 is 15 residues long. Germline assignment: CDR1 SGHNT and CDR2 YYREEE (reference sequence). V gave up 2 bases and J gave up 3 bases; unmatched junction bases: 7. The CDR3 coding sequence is TGTGCCAGCAGCTTTAGGACAGGGAGGAACTACGAGCAGTACTTC. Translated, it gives CASSFRTGRNYEQYF.